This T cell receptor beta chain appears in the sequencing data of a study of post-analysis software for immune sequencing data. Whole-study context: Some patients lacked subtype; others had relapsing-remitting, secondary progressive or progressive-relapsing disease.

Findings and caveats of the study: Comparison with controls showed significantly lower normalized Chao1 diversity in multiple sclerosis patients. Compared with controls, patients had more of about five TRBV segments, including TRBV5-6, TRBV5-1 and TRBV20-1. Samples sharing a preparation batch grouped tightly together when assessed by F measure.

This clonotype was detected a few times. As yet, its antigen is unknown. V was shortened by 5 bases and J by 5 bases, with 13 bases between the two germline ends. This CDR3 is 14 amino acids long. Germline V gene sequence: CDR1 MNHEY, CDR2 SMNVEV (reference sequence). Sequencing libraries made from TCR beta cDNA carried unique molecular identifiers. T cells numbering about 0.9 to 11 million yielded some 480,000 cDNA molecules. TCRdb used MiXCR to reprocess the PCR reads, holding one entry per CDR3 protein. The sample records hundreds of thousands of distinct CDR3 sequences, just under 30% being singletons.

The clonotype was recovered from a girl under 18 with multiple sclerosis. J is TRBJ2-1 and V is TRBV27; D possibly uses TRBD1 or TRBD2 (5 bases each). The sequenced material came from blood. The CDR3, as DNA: TGTGCCAGCAGTCACCGGGACCCTAACAATGAGCAGTTCTTC. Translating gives CASSHRDPNNEQFF.